This T cell receptor beta chain was documented in a study of blood T cell repertoires in COVID-19. Across the whole study: Whether acute or convalescent, the COVID-19 samples came from the United States, Italy and Spain.

Per the original methods: Quantification of nucleated cells was approximated via reference gene primer amplification. The repertoire was sequenced with immunoSEQ multiplex PCR; TCRdb's copy has only in-frame clones and lacks some. V, J and clone size derive from that table, while D and trimming were established from the DNA sequence. Among around 100,000 clones listed, just under 90% were seen once. CDR1 is KGHSH, CDR2 LQKENI, per germline. V shed 6 bases and J shed 4 bases, with 10 bases lying between them. The CDR3 runs 13 residues. Sequenced material: peripheral blood. This sequence originates from a human donor in a cohort sampled during active COVID-19. V usage is TRBV18 and J usage is TRBJ2-1; possibly TRBD2 for D (6 bases). The CDR3 DNA sequence: TGTGCCAGCTCTCGCGGGGCTTACAATGAGCAGTTCTTC. Translated: CASSRGAYNEQFF.